These 18 T cell receptor beta chains came from one sample sequenced in a study of T cell changes during pregnancy in multiple sclerosis. TCRdb's copy holds only in-frame clones and misses some; the assay was immunoSEQ multiplex PCR. Seen here are some 14,000 clones, around 83% observed once, and the top ten hold about 18%. Sample: CD8+ T cells from peripheral blood mononuclear cells, taken after pregnancy. These TCRs come from a female donor in good health, enrolled as a control in a pregnancy study.

The table lists this clone with a few counts. This chain uses TRBV7-7 with TRBJ2-2; D unresolved. V gave up 5 bases and J gave up 7 bases, with 8 bases separating them. The CDR3 consists of 12 residues. Germline assignment: CDR1 SSHAT and CDR2 FNYEAQ (reference sequence). CDR3 in amino acids: CASSVRSGELFF. In nucleotides, the CDR3 is TGTGCCAGCAGCGTTAGGAGCGGGGAGCTGTTTTTT.

V is TRBV28 and J is TRBJ2-7; the D gene is possibly TRBD1 (5 bases). Trimming cost V 7 bases and J 5 bases, with 18 bases left between them. Germline CDR1 is MDHEN and CDR2 is SYDVKM. This CDR3 is 14 amino acids long. CDR3 in DNA: TGTGCCAGCAAACCGGGCAGGTGGGGCGACGAGCAGTACTTC. This translates into CASKPGRWGDEQYF.

The rearrangement uses TRBV7-6 and TRBJ2-2; D is possibly TRBD1 (6 bases). The CDR3 contains 14 residues. Germline CDR1 reads SGHVS; CDR2 reads FNYEAQ. Trimming took 5 bases from V and 1 from J, leaving 8 bases between them. CDR3 coding DNA: TGTGCCAGCAGCGACAGGAGGAACACCGGGGAGCTGTTTTTT. Translated, it gives CASSDRRNTGELFF.

The chain uses TRBV5-8 and TRBJ1-2; D ambiguous. The V gene's germline CDR1 is SGHTS and CDR2 YDEGEE. The CDR3 contains 15 residues. The V gene lost 1 base and the J gene lost 4 bases, with 14 bases spanning the gap. The CDR3 region is CASSLLLRGIYGYTF. DNA for the CDR3: TGTGCCAGCAGCTTGCTGCTACGGGGAATCTATGGCTACACCTTC. Full variable domain (rest looked up from reference TRBV5-8 and TRBJ1-2): EAGVTQSPTHLIKTRGQQATLRCSPISGHTSVYWYQQALGLGLQFLLWYDEGEERNRGNFPPRFSGRQFPNYSSELNVNALELEDSALYLCASSLLLRGIYGYTFGSGTRLTVV.

The chain uses TRBV5-6 and TRBJ2-3; the match to TRBD2 covers 11 bases. This CDR3 contains 19 residues. Looked up from germline, CDR1 is SGHDT and CDR2 is YYEEEE. V gave up 0 bases and J gave up 4 bases; unmatched junction bases: 13. Here the CDR3 DNA reads TGTGCCAGCAGCTTGGCACTACTAGCGGGAGACCTTAGATCAGATACGCAGTATTTT. Protein product: CASSLALLAGDLRSDTQYF.

The chain links TRBV7-8 to TRBJ1-6, with TRBD1 identical over 8 bases. CDR3 length: 18 amino acids. Germline values: CDR1 SGHVS, CDR2 FQNEAQ. V dropped 4 bases and J dropped 0; count of bases not matched to a gene: 8. The chain's CDR3 is CASSSDRGPSSYNSPLHF. The CDR3 DNA reads TGTGCCAGCAGCTCTGACAGGGGTCCTAGCTCCTATAATTCACCCCTCCACTTT.

V is TRBV11-1 and J is TRBJ2-7; D is possibly TRBD1 (6 bases). V was cut by 5 bases and J by 3 bases, with 14 bases left in between. Germline CDR1 is SGHAT and CDR2 is FQDESV (reference sequence). The CDR3 contains 14 residues. The CDR3 bases are TGTGCCAGCAGCCTAGGGACACGAGTCTACGAGCAGTACTTC. Its protein product is CASSLGTRVYEQYF.

This sequence joins TRBV19 and TRBJ2-7; the D is unclear. Per the germline V gene, CDR1 is LNHDA and CDR2 is SQIVND (reference sequence). V was shortened by 3 bases and J by 6 bases, with 12 bases between the two germline ends. CDR3 length: 13 residues. CDR3 protein: CASSISALREQYF. In DNA form, the CDR3 reads TGTGCCAGTAGTATTAGTGCCCTCCGCGAGCAGTACTTC. Variable domain in full (rest from reference TRBV19 and TRBJ2-7): DGGITQSPKYLFRKEGQNVTLSCEQNLNHDAMYWYRQDPGQGLRLIYYSQIVNDFQKGDIAEGYSVSREKKESFPLTVTSAQKNPTAFYLCASSISALREQYFGPGTRLTVT.

The rearrangement links TRBV7-6 to TRBJ1-2; D perhaps matches TRBD1 (5 bases). This CDR3 comprises 17 residues. The germline gives CDR1 SGHVS, CDR2 FNYEAQ. V was trimmed by 0 bases and J by 1 base, leaving 15 bases between them. DNA for the CDR3: TGTGCCAGCAGCTTAGCGGGAGGGGAAGACTATAACTATGGCTACACCTTC. Residues: CASSLAGGEDYNYGYTF.

The genes are TRBV13 and TRBJ2-7; 11 bases are shared with TRBD1. CDR1 is PRHDT, CDR2 FYEKMQ, per germline (reference sequence). The ends lost 4 bases at V and 2 bases at J; junction bases unmatched: 16. This CDR3 comprises 19 residues. CDR3 sequence reads: CASSWARDRGRSGTYEQYF. In nucleotides, the CDR3 is TGTGCCAGCAGCTGGGCCCGGGACAGGGGGAGAAGCGGCACCTACGAGCAGTACTTC.

A few counts support this clone. The J gene is TRBJ1-6, the V gene TRBV6-4; D uncertain. The CDR3 has 16 residues. Trimming stripped 0 bases from V and 10 bases from J, with 16 bases between. CDR1 is MRHNA and CDR2 is SNTAGT in the germline V gene. The DNA of the CDR3 is TGTGCCAGCAGTGACTCCCCCGTGGGAGCGGGGTCACCCCTCCACTTT. Its translation is CASSDSPVGAGSPLHF.

This rearrangement joins TRBV6-4 to TRBJ1-5, with unresolved D. The V and J ends lost 2 bases and 4 bases respectively, with 9 bases between them. This CDR3 comprises 14 residues. The V gene's germline CDR1 is MRHNA and CDR2 SNTAGT. This CDR3 is CASSDNAENQPQHF. DNA of the CDR3: TGTGCCAGCAGTGACAATGCGGAAAATCAGCCCCAGCATTTT.

The chain uses TRBV27 and TRBJ1-1; 9 positions agree with TRBD1. CDR1 MNHEY and CDR2 SMNVEV come from the germline V gene (reference sequence). V shed 6 bases, J shed 5 bases, and the junction held 4 bases outside the gene matches. CDR3 length: 13 residues. The CDR3 sequence is CASSTGGRTEAFF. The CDR3 DNA sequence: TGTGCCAGCAGCACAGGGGGCCGGACTGAAGCTTTCTTT.

The V gene is TRBV19, the J gene TRBJ2-1; a possible D gene is TRBD1 (6 bases). The CDR3 runs 15 residues. Trimming took off 5 bases at V and 0 bases at J, with 11 bases between the two ends. The V gene's germline CDR1 is LNHDA and CDR2 SQIVND (reference sequence). CDR3 protein: CASSLQGSSYNEQFF. CDR3 nucleotide sequence: TGTGCCAGTAGTCTACAGGGCTCCTCCTACAATGAGCAGTTCTTC.

This clone was seen once. This chain links TRBV7-9 with TRBJ2-3; TRBD2 agrees at 13 bases. Germline V gene sequence: CDR1 SEHNR, CDR2 FQNEAQ (reference sequence). The J segment lost 2 bases and the V segment lost 7 bases, leaving 3 bases of the junction unmatched. CDR3 size: 15 residues. The CDR3 DNA reads TGTGCCAGCACCGGGACTAGCGGGACCACAGATACGCAGTATTTT. Translating it yields CASTGTSGTTDTQYF.

The chain employs TRBV19 and TRBJ2-1, with 9 bases aligning to TRBD2. Trimming cost V 3 bases and J 7 bases; bases outside gene matches: 10. In germline, CDR1 is LNHDA, CDR2 SQIVND (reference sequence). This CDR3 spans 16 amino acids. The CDR3 is CASSIGGGGAQNEQFF. CDR3 DNA sequence: TGTGCCAGTAGTATTGGTGGCGGGGGGGCCCAGAATGAGCAGTTCTTC.

CDR3 in DNA: TGTGCCAGCAGCTTAGTGGGGGGGGGAAACATTCAGTACTTC. As protein: CASSLVGGGNIQYF. J is TRBJ2-4 and V is TRBV13; TRBD2 aligns across 7 bases. In germline, CDR1 is PRHDT, CDR2 FYEKMQ (reference sequence). This CDR3 comprises 14 residues. Trimming at V came to 1 base and at J to 6 bases, leaving 3 bases not matched to a gene.

The chain couples TRBV5-6 to TRBJ2-3; D remains ambiguous. Germline V CDR1 and CDR2: SGHDT, YYEEEE. This CDR3 is built from 13 residues. V was cut by 0 bases and J by 3 bases, with 5 bases left in between. CDR3 in amino acids: CASSLGATDTQYF. CDR3 nucleotides: TGTGCCAGCAGCTTGGGAGCGACAGATACGCAGTATTTT.